The T cell receptor (beta chain) under discussion was sequenced for a study of cytomegalovirus exposure and HLA in healthy donors. Study-level findings and limits: Most of the TCR beta V segments (in an earlier analysis) were productive either about 90% or about 30% of the time. Later analysis demonstrated an association between a missense DCLRE1C variant and TCR beta V- and J-gene trimming. Presence/absence analysis assumed near-uniform sequencing depth across donors. When a later analysis compared HLA-associated TCR beta chains with equally common others, the HLA-associated chains turned out to be more clonally expanded and to have lower generation probabilities.

This CDR3 has 17 amino acids. Germline assignment: CDR1 SGDLS and CDR2 YYNGEE. V was cut by 1 base and J by 3 bases, with 19 bases left in between. With respect to this clone: Its antigen is undetermined.

Both 60 Vbeta primers and 13 Jbeta primers went into the PCR. Clones were read by immunoSEQ multiplex PCR, and TCRdb kept only the in-frame ones, dropping some. The repertoire holds approximately 110,000 clones, 76% seen once, with about 2% in the top ten. This TCR was sampled from a man aged 50-60 years in good health and CMV-seronegative. The specimen sequenced was PBMCs. V usage is TRBV9 and J usage is TRBJ1-2, with a tentative D call TRBD1 (6 bases). In DNA, the CDR3 is TGTGCCAGCAGCGTAAGTGATCAGTGGGGGCCGCACTATGGCTACACCTTC. It translates to CASSVSDQWGPHYGYTF.